These T cell receptor beta chains were read from a single sample in a study of tumor-infiltrating lymphocytes in primary liver carcinoma. TCRdb called the multiplex PCR reads again in MiXCR, with one record for every CDR3 protein. The sample lists some 180,000 distinct CDR3 sequences; around 60% were seen once. The sample consisted of peripheral blood. These receptors all come from a man aged 40-49 years with primary liver carcinoma and hepatitis B virus infection. Both conserved end residues are part of each CDR3. The D gene is left open where the match is weak. Clone sizes are given selectively: once, few, many, or a class where the clone is expanded.

clone size,D gene,V gene,J gene,CDR3 DNA,CDR3 protein
NA,TRBD2,TRBV5-4,TRBJ2-7,TGTGCCAGCAGCTTGGAGACTAGCGGGAGACGGGAGCAGTACTTC,CASSLETSGRREQYF
NA,NA,TRBV29-1,TRBJ1-2,TGCAGCGTTGATCCTGGCTACACCTTC,CSVDPGYTF
few,TRBD1,TRBV5-6,TRBJ2-3,TGTGCCAGCAGCTGGGCGACAGGGGTAGATACGCAGTATTTT,CASSWATGVDTQYF
NA,NA,TRBV6-1,TRBJ1-2,TGTGCCAGCAGTGGGGAGGGAGGGTTCAACTATGGCTACACCTTC,CASSGEGGFNYGYTF
NA,NA,TRBV21-1,TRBJ1-1,TGTGCCAGCAGCAACACAGGGGATGAGAACGCTGAAGCTTTCTTT,CASSNTGDENAEAFF
NA,NA,TRBV19,TRBJ2-7,TGTGCCACCCGATCACAGGGAAACGAGCAGTACTTC,CATRSQGNEQYF
NA,TRBD2,TRBV11-2,TRBJ2-1,TGTGCCAGCAGCCCTTCGACTAGCATCTACGAGCAGTTCTTC,CASSPSTSIYEQFF
few,NA,TRBV6-1,TRBJ2-7,TGTGCCAGCAGTGTCCGGGACACATACTACGAGCAGTACTTC,CASSVRDTYYEQYF
few,TRBD2,TRBV4-1,TRBJ2-7,TGCGCCAGCAGCCAAGTCATGACCGGACTAGACTCCTACGAGCAGTACTTC,CASSQVMTGLDSYEQYF
NA,NA,TRBV11-2,TRBJ2-6,TGTGCCAGCAGCTTGGGAATTGACTCTGGGGCCAACGTCCTTACTTTC,CASSLGIDSGANVLTF
few,NA,TRBV29-1,TRBJ2-3,TGCAGCGCCGCTGTGCTGGGACGGGGCACAGATACGCAGTATTTT,CSAAVLGRGTDTQYF
once,NA,TRBV4-1,TRBJ2-1,TGCGCCAGCAGCCCCGCAGGGGCGGGTAGCTCCTACTATGAGCAGTTCTTC,CASSPAGAGSSYYEQFF
many,NA,TRBV11-2,TRBJ2-7,TGTGCCAGCAGCCTGACCGATTTCTACGAGCAGTACTTC,CASSLTDFYEQYF
NA,NA,TRBV6-6,TRBJ2-7,TGTGCCAGCAGTTACTTACAGATTTACGAGCAGTACTTC,CASSYLQIYEQYF
NA,NA,TRBV6-5,TRBJ2-7,TGTGCCAGCAGTTCCAACAGTATTCCCTACGAGCAGTACTTC,CASSSNSIPYEQYF
NA,NA,TRBV24-1,TRBJ1-1,TGTGCCACCAGTCGGGGAATGAACACTGAAGCTTTCTTT,CATSRGMNTEAFF
NA,NA,TRBV14,TRBJ2-5,TGTGCCGGCAGCGGAGGTGGGGTAACCCAGTACTTC,CAGSGGGVTQYF
NA,NA,TRBV5-5,TRBJ2-1,TGTGCCAGCAACTTGGAGACTAACGGGTACAACAATGAGCAGTTCTTC,CASNLETNGYNNEQFF
NA,NA,TRBV6-2/TRBV6-3,TRBJ2-1,TGTGCCAGCATCGAGGTGGGACGTCCACCAACGAGCCTGTTCTTC,CASIEVGRPPTSLFF
few,TRBD1,TRBV14,TRBJ2-7,TGTGCCAGCAGCCGGGACAGCGGTTCCAAAATCTCCTACGAGCAGTACTTC,CASSRDSGSKISYEQYF
once,NA,TRBV11-1,TRBJ2-5,TGTGCCAGCAGCTTAACTTGTGAGCAGACCCAGTACTTC,CASSLTCEQTQYF
few,TRBD1,TRBV4-1,TRBJ2-7,TGCGCCAGCAGCCAAGATCACAGGGGGTTCGGGGAGCAGTACTTC,CASSQDHRGFGEQYF
NA,TRBD2,TRBV11-2,TRBJ2-3,TGTGCCAGCAGCTCTAGCGGGAGTAGCACAGGTACGCAGTATTTT,CASSSSGSSTGTQYF
once,TRBD1,TRBV11-3,TRBJ2-2,TGTGCCAGCAGGGAAGACAGGGGCACTGGGGAGCTGTTTTTT,CASREDRGTGELFF
many,TRBD1,TRBV11-2,TRBJ1-4,TGTGCCAGCCGGGACAGGAATGAAAAACTGTTTTTT,CASRDRNEKLFF
NA,NA,TRBV11-2,TRBJ2-7,TGCGCCAGCAGCTTAATTGACGGAGCCTATGAGCAGTATTTC,CASSLIDGAYEQYF
NA,NA,TRBV10-2,TRBJ2-7,TGCGCCAGCACCGAAACCCCCACCCAGGGGTCACACGAGCAGTACTTC,CASTETPTQGSHEQYF